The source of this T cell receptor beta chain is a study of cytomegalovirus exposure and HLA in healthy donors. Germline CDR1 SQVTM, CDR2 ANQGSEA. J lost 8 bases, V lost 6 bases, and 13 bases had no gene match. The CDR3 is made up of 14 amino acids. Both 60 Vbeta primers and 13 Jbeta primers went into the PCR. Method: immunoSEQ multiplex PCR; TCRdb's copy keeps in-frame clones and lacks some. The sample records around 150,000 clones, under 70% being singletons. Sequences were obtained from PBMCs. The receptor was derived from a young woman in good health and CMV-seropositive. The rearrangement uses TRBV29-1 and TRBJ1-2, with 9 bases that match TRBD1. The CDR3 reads CSVNGQGPLGGYTF. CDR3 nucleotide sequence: TGCAGCGTAAACGGACAGGGGCCCCTGGGGGGCTACACCTTC.